These T cell receptor beta chains were read from a single sample in a study of OX40 agonist ivuxolimab in advanced cancers. Method: immunoSEQ multiplex PCR; TCRdb's copy keeps in-frame clones and lacks some. The repertoire holds about 82,000 clones, with approximately 87% as singletons. This sample comprised CD4+ or CD8+ T cells sorted from blood, obtained in a trial of the OX40 agonist ivuxolimab. The receptor source for this set is an adult with an advanced solid tumor such as melanoma, head and neck, liver or kidney cancer. Each CDR3 is given with its conserved first and last residue. Each record gives: J gene, V gene, clone size, D gene, CDR3 DNA, CDR3 protein. The D gene is left open where the match is weak. A clone size is listed for some rows: how often the clone was seen (once, few, many), or a class if it is expanded.

TRBJ1-6 | TRBV2 | NA | NA | TGTGCCAGCAGTGTCTGGCTTTCACCCCTCCACTTT | CASSVWLSPLHF
TRBJ1-2 | TRBV7-2 | NA | NA | TGTGCCAGCAGCTCCGGTACCTCTGGCTACACCTTC | CASSSGTSGYTF
TRBJ1-6 | TRBV30 | NA | NA | TGTGCCTGGAGAGCAGGGGTCTCCTGGAATACTTATAATTCACCCCTCCACTTT | CAWRAGVSWNTYNSPLHF
TRBJ1-1 | TRBV30 | NA | TRBD1 | TGTGCCTGGAGTGCATGGACAGGGGGGTCGGACACTGAAGCTTTCTTT | CAWSAWTGGSDTEAFF
TRBJ1-2 | TRBV4-3 | NA | NA | TGCGCCAGCAGCCAAGGGGACCGGGGCGGAACCTATGGCTACACCTTC | CASSQGDRGGTYGYTF
TRBJ1-1 | TRBV18 | NA | NA | TGTGCCAGCTCACCACTCAGAGGGGAAAGGAACACTGAAGCTTTCTTT | CASSPLRGERNTEAFF
TRBJ2-6 | TRBV5-8 | NA | NA | TGTGCCAGCAGCTTGTCCCCAGTCTCTGGGGCCAACGTCCTGACTTTC | CASSLSPVSGANVLTF
TRBJ2-7 | TRBV9 | NA | TRBD2 | TGTGCCAGCAGCGTAGCAACCGGGGGGGCCTACGAGCAGTACTTC | CASSVATGGAYEQYF
TRBJ1-1 | TRBV10-2 | NA | NA | TGCGCCAGCAGTATGGAGGCCGGCACTGAAGCTTTCTTT | CASSMEAGTEAFF
TRBJ2-5 | TRBV19 | NA | NA | TGTGCCAGTAGGGCCTGGGGGGCCGGGGAGACCCAGTACTTC | CASRAWGAGETQYF
TRBJ2-3 | TRBV6-5 | NA | NA | TGTGCCAGCAGTTTACAGGATTTTAGCACAGATACGCAGTATTTT | CASSLQDFSTDTQYF
TRBJ1-2 | TRBV7-2 | NA | NA | TGTGCCAGCAGCTTAGCCTTTGGGGTAGGGAAGGATGGCTACACCTTC | CASSLAFGVGKDGYTF
TRBJ1-4 | TRBV11-2 | NA | NA | TGTGCCAGCAGCTTAGGCAACGGGGAAAAACTGTTTTTT | CASSLGNGEKLFF
TRBJ1-5 | TRBV2 | once | NA | TGTGCCAGCTCGGACCGGGCGGCGAATCAGCCCCAGCATTTT | CASSDRAANQPQHF
TRBJ2-5 | TRBV7-8 | NA | NA | TGTGCCAGCACCCCCCGGAGGGGGGGGCCGGGAGAGACCCAGTACTTC | CASTPRRGGPGETQYF
TRBJ1-6 | TRBV7-2 | NA | NA | TGTGCCAGCAGCTTAGAGTATTCACCCCTCCACTTT | CASSLEYSPLHF
TRBJ2-3 | TRBV9 | NA | NA | TGTGCCAGCAGCGTAGGGGAAGCGGATGGTACGCAGTATTTT | CASSVGEADGTQYF
TRBJ1-2 | TRBV10-3 | few | NA | TGTGCCACCACCCGGCAGGAGAACTATGGCTACACCTTC | CATTRQENYGYTF
TRBJ2-1 | TRBV30 | NA | NA | TGTGCCTGGAGTGTGGCGTATGAGCAGTTCTTC | CAWSVAYEQFF
TRBJ1-4 | TRBV6-5 | NA | TRBD1 | TGTGCCAGCAGTTTCGAGGGGGCCACTAATGAAAAACTGTTTTTT | CASSFEGATNEKLFF
TRBJ2-1 | TRBV18 | NA | NA | TGTGCCAGCTCACCGGGGGCCAGGAGTACTTACAATGAGCAGTTCTTC | CASSPGARSTYNEQFF
TRBJ1-5 | TRBV7-8 | NA | TRBD1 | TGTGCCAGCAGCTGGAGCTGGGACAGGGATCAGCCCCAGCATTTT | CASSWSWDRDQPQHF
TRBJ1-2 | TRBV6-5 | once | NA | TGTGCCAGCAGTTACTCGAAGGAGGGCTATGGCTACACCTTC | CASSYSKEGYGYTF
TRBJ2-3 | TRBV19 | few | TRBD1 | TGTGCCAGTAGTATAGAGCTCCCGGGACAGGGGGAAGGTACGCAGTATTTT | CASSIELPGQGEGTQYF
TRBJ1-6 | TRBV7-9 | NA | TRBD1 | TGTGCCAGCAGCCTAAGACAGGGGACGGGGACCTATAATTCACCCCTCCACTTT | CASSLRQGTGTYNSPLHF
TRBJ2-5 | TRBV4-2 | NA | NA | TGTGCCAGCAGCGCGCGGGGATTTCAAGAGACCCAGTACTTC | CASSARGFQETQYF
TRBJ2-3 | TRBV7-2 | NA | NA | TGTGCCAGCAGCTTATGGGGTGACACGCAGTATTTT | CASSLWGDTQYF
TRBJ1-5 | TRBV27 | NA | NA | TGTGCCAGCAGTCCCGGGGGGCGTCCTGGTCAGCCCCAGCATTTT | CASSPGGRPGQPQHF
TRBJ2-3 | TRBV2 | NA | NA | TGTGCCAGCAGTGAGGTGTACCCCGCGGATACGCAGTATTTT | CASSEVYPADTQYF
TRBJ2-1 | TRBV27 | NA | TRBD2 | TGTGCCAGCAGTTTATGGGGGGGGAACAATGAGCAGTTCTTC | CASSLWGGNNEQFF
TRBJ2-3 | TRBV29-1 | NA | NA | TGCAGCGTAAGACGGTCCACTGGAACAGATACGCAGTATTTT | CSVRRSTGTDTQYF
TRBJ2-3 | TRBV7-3 | NA | NA | TGTGCCAGCGGGAACCGGGCCATAGTGGGTTGGGATACGCAGTATTTT | CASGNRAIVGWDTQYF
TRBJ1-2 | TRBV30 | NA | NA | TGTGCCTGGAGCCTTAACTATGGCTACACCTTC | CAWSLNYGYTF
TRBJ1-1 | TRBV27 | NA | NA | TGTGCCAGCAGTTTATCTGGACAGTTGAACACTGAAGCTTTCTTT | CASSLSGQLNTEAFF
TRBJ1-3 | TRBV2 | once | TRBD1 | TGTGCCAGCAAAAGAGACAGGGACTACGGAAACACCATATATTTT | CASKRDRDYGNTIYF
TRBJ1-3 | TRBV5-4 | NA | NA | TGTGCCAGCAGCTCCCGACAGTCTGGAAACACCATATATTTT | CASSSRQSGNTIYF
TRBJ1-2 | TRBV29-1 | NA | NA | TGCAGCGTTAACAGGGACGGGGGTGGCTACACCTTC | CSVNRDGGGYTF
TRBJ2-1 | TRBV10-3 | NA | NA | TGTGCCATCAGTGAGTCAAAGTCTCAGGTTAGGGATGAGCAGTTCTTC | CAISESKSQVRDEQFF
TRBJ1-4 | TRBV6-5 | NA | NA | TGTGCCAGCAGTTACTCCTGGGTTCCTGATAATGAAAAACTGTTTTTT | CASSYSWVPDNEKLFF
TRBJ2-5 | TRBV11-2 | NA | TRBD2 | TGTGCCAGCAGCCCCGGACTAGCGGGGCGTCAAGAGACCCAGTACTTC | CASSPGLAGRQETQYF
TRBJ1-1 | TRBV14 | once | NA | TGTGCCAGCAGCCGGGAGGGCGGACGGACTGAAGCTTTCTTT | CASSREGGRTEAFF